This is a list of T cell receptor beta chains from one sample in a study of blood T cell repertoires in COVID-19. TCRdb's table, derived via immunoSEQ multiplex PCR, lists solely in-frame clones and lacks some. The sample shows 150,000 to 200,000 clones, around 90% of them seen only once. The material sequenced was peripheral blood. The origin of the receptors is a man between 60 and 70 years old with COVID-19, enrolled during active disease. Each CDR3 is given with its conserved first and last residue. A D gene is named only where the DNA matches it firmly. Size is stated for part of the rows, as once, few or many counts, or as a class when the clone is expanded.

>TRBJ2-7|14|TRBD1|-|TRBV5-1
CASSLGQGLFEQYF
TGCGCCAGCAGCTTGGGACAGGGTCTTTTCGAGCAGTACTTC
>TRBJ2-7|12|-|-|TRBV19
CASRGESYEQYF
TGTGCCAGTAGAGGGGAAAGCTACGAGCAGTACTTC
>TRBJ1-5|14|-|-|TRBV5-4
CASSFGGAGQPQHF
TGTGCCAGCAGCTTTGGGGGGGCTGGACAGCCCCAGCATTTT
>TRBJ2-1|11|-|-|TRBV27
CASSTYNEQFF
TGTGCCAGCAGTACTTACAATGAGCAGTTCTTC
>TRBJ1-2|17|TRBD1|-|TRBV9
CASTIDGGGAWNKGYTF
TGTGCCAGTACTATTGATGGAGGGGGCGCTTGGAATAAGGGTTACACCTTC
>TRBJ1-2|14|-|-|TRBV7-8
CASSLALIGAGYTF
TGTGCCAGCAGCTTAGCACTCATCGGAGCTGGCTACACCTTC
>TRBJ2-3|13|TRBD1|once|TRBV6-5
CASRRTGSDTQYF
TGTGCCAGCAGGAGGACAGGCTCAGATACGCAGTATTTT
>TRBJ1-4|15|-|-|TRBV6-5
CASSYSGQRQEKLFF
TGTGCCAGCAGTTACTCCGGTCAGCGTCAAGAAAAACTGTTTTTT
>TRBJ2-5|15|TRBD2|-|TRBV28
CASSPPLAGEETQYF
TGTGCCAGCAGTCCCCCGCTAGCGGGGGAAGAGACCCAGTACTTC
>TRBJ2-7|15|TRBD1|-|TRBV5-5
CASSQHQGAGNEQYF
TGTGCCAGCAGCCAACACCAGGGGGCAGGAAACGAGCAGTACTTC
>TRBJ1-1|16|TRBD1|-|TRBV6-5
CASSYSTGTGTTEAFF
TGTGCCAGCAGTTACTCGACGGGGACAGGAACCACTGAAGCTTTCTTT
>TRBJ1-2|13|TRBD1|once|TRBV7-2
CASHRDSTYGYTF
TGTGCCAGCCATCGGGACAGCACATATGGCTACACCTTC
>TRBJ1-2|15|TRBD1|-|TRBV28
CAIRPGGGQGYGYTF
TGTGCCATCCGGCCGGGGGGGGGACAGGGCTATGGCTACACCTTC
>TRBJ2-1|16|TRBD2|-|TRBV11-1
CASSPPGLAGSGEQFF
TGTGCCAGCAGTCCCCCAGGGCTAGCGGGGTCCGGGGAGCAGTTCTTC
>TRBJ2-5|11|-|-|TRBV11-3
CASSLQGSQYF
TGTGCCAGCAGCTTACAGGGTTCCCAGTACTTC
>TRBJ1-2|16|TRBD1|few|TRBV7-8
CASSARGQAPGYGYTF
TGTGCCAGCAGCGCCAGGGGACAGGCACCTGGCTATGGCTACACCTTC
>TRBJ2-5|15|-|-|TRBV11-3
CASSRPSSDQETQYF
TGTGCCAGCAGCCGTCCTAGCAGTGATCAAGAGACCCAGTACTTC
>TRBJ2-3|14|-|-|TRBV7-3
CASSPLTSTDTQYF
TGTGCCAGCAGCCCCCTAACCAGCACAGATACGCAGTATTTT
>TRBJ1-2|13|-|-|TRBV24-1
CATSGTRFDGYTF
TGTGCCACGTCCGGGACTAGGTTCGATGGCTACACCTTC
>TRBJ1-1|13|-|-|TRBV10-3
CAIAPQGSPEAFF
TGTGCCATCGCTCCTCAAGGGAGCCCTGAAGCTTTCTTT
>TRBJ2-7|13|TRBD1|-|TRBV20-1
CSASVPGQGARYF
TGCAGTGCTAGTGTACCGGGACAGGGGGCACGATACTTC
>TRBJ1-2|16|-|-|TRBV4-2
CASSQSVGAEQYGYTF
TGTGCCAGCAGCCAATCGGTTGGGGCAGAGCAGTATGGCTACACCTTC
>TRBJ2-5|11|-|-|TRBV5-6
CASSLAETQYF
TGTGCCAGCAGCTTGGCTGAGACCCAGTACTTC
>TRBJ2-5|15|TRBD1|-|TRBV14
CASSQNRGEVETQYF
TGTGCCAGCAGCCAAAACAGGGGAGAGGTAGAGACCCAGTACTTC
>TRBJ2-5|16|TRBD2|-|TRBV6-5
CASSYSRLAGEETQYF
TGTGCCAGCAGTTACTCGAGACTAGCGGGAGAAGAGACCCAGTACTTC
>TRBJ1-5|13|-|once|TRBV6-2/TRBV6-3
CASSYSSGRPQHF
TGTGCCAGCAGTTACTCGTCCGGGAGGCCCCAGCATTTT
>TRBJ2-1|15|-|-|TRBV6-5
CASSYLRDRINEQFF
TGTGCCAGCAGTTACCTACGAGACAGGATCAATGAGCAGTTCTTC
>TRBJ1-1|15|TRBD1|once|TRBV5-4
CASSSSQGMRTEAFF
TGTGCCAGCAGCAGTTCACAGGGGATGAGGACTGAAGCTTTCTTT
>TRBJ2-3|13|-|-|TRBV6-4
CASSRQDTDTQYF
TGTGCCAGCAGTCGGCAGGACACAGATACGCAGTATTTT
>TRBJ1-2|13|-|-|TRBV7-9
CASSPSWGVGYTF
TGTGCCAGCAGCCCCTCATGGGGGGTCGGCTACACCTTC
>TRBJ1-3|15|-|-|TRBV28
CASSLDRLNTNTIYF
TGTGCCAGCAGCCTAGACAGGTTGAATACAAACACCATATATTTT
>TRBJ2-2|18|TRBD2|-|TRBV7-2
CASRKKREDFLNTGELFF
TGTGCCAGCAGGAAAAAGCGGGAGGACTTTCTGAACACCGGGGAGCTGTTTTTT
>TRBJ1-2|15|-|-|TRBV18
CASSPSDGNFYGYTF
TGTGCCAGCTCACCCTCGGACGGGAATTTCTATGGCTACACCTTC
>TRBJ1-1|15|TRBD1|-|TRBV19
CASRVWGQSNTEAFF
TGTGCCAGTAGGGTATGGGGACAGTCTAACACTGAAGCTTTCTTT
>TRBJ2-7|12|TRBD1|-|TRBV29-1
CSALTGGYEQYF
TGCAGCGCCTTGACAGGGGGCTACGAGCAGTACTTC
>TRBJ2-2|14|-|-|TRBV27
CASSLSAGVGELFF
TGTGCCAGCAGTTTATCGGCCGGGGTTGGGGAGCTGTTTTTT
>TRBJ2-3|16|TRBD2|-|TRBV7-3
CASSLMSSSGGDTQYF
TGTGCCAGCAGCTTAATGTCGTCTAGCGGGGGGGATACGCAGTATTTT
>TRBJ2-3|16|-|-|TRBV27
CASSPGSGRSTDTQYF
TGTGCCAGCAGTCCCGGCAGCGGAAGAAGCACAGATACGCAGTATTTT
>TRBJ1-2|14|-|-|TRBV4-1
CASSQGSQASGYTF
TGCGCCAGCAGCCAAGGTTCCCAGGCGAGCGGCTACACCTTC
>TRBJ2-7|14|-|-|TRBV6-2/TRBV6-3
CASSYRQQGGEQYF
TGTGCCAGCAGTTACCGTCAACAGGGTGGCGAGCAGTACTTC
>TRBJ2-7|15|-|-|TRBV5-4
CASSLGTTGTYEQYF
TGTGCCAGCAGCTTGGGGACGACGGGGACCTACGAGCAGTACTTC
>TRBJ1-2|15|TRBD1|-|TRBV4-2
CASGGWTGTNYGYTF
TGTGCCAGCGGGGGGTGGACAGGAACTAACTATGGCTACACCTTC
>TRBJ1-2|11|TRBD1|-|TRBV6-6
CASGQGDGYTF
TGTGCCAGCGGACAGGGTGATGGCTACACCTTC
>TRBJ2-5|14|-|-|TRBV16
CASSNHRVQETQYF
TGTGCCAGCAGCAATCACAGGGTCCAAGAGACCCAGTACTTC
>TRBJ1-1|15|TRBD1|-|TRBV6-5
CASSYSQGARTEAFF
TGTGCCAGCAGTTACTCACAGGGGGCTAGGACTGAAGCTTTCTTT